The following is a T cell receptor beta chain sequence with its context. What it binds is not known. This entry belongs to a study of T cell responses to AZD1222 COVID-19 vaccine. From germline, CDR1 is SGHRS and CDR2 YFSETQ. The CDR3 runs to 14 residues. V lost 0 bases and J lost 7, with 14 bases in between. Whether given at about 4 or about 12 weeks, second doses were pooled. Study-level findings and limits: Reportedly, nearly half of unique spike TCRs recognized epitopes outside B.1.351/B.1.1.7 mutations. Only five to seven AZD1222 recipients tested seropositive at baseline. Donors skewed white British and female; clonal diversity was possibly underestimated.

Using immunoSEQ multiplex PCR, the repertoire was profiled, and TCRdb retains in-frame clones only, with some absent. The data hold around 150,000 clones, with around 90% observed a single time. The origin of this receptor is an adult who received the AZD1222 COVID-19 vaccine. The chain joins TRBV5-1 to TRBJ2-7, with D perhaps matching TRBD1 or TRBD2 (5 bases each). Sample: peripheral blood, taken 28 days after the second AZD1222 dose. In DNA, the CDR3 is TGCGCCAGCAGCTTGGAGGGACCACTGGGGGAGCAGTACTTC. It codes for CASSLEGPLGEQYF.